These T cell receptor beta chains were read from a single sample in a study of radiotherapy plus CTLA-4 blockade in lung cancer. Sequencing was performed with immunoSEQ multiplex PCR; in TCRdb, only in-frame clones are kept and a portion is missing. This repertoire shows fewer than 45,000 clones, approximately 89% found once; its top ten account for about 5.6%. Source: peripheral blood, taken from a patient treated with radiotherapy plus ipilimumab. The receptor set was obtained from a human donor with non-small cell lung cancer who had stable disease on radiotherapy plus ipilimumab. The CDR3 runs from the conserved cysteine through the conserved F or W. The D gene is left open where the match is weak.

J: TRBJ2-1
V: TRBV7-9
D: TRBD2
DNA: TGTGCCAGCAGCCAGGGACTAGCGGAATACAATGAGCAGTTCTTC
CDR3: CASSQGLAEYNEQFF

J: TRBJ1-2
V: TRBV28
D: TRBD1
DNA: TGTGCCAGCAGTTTACTAGGGACAGAGGGCCTTGGAGGCTACACCTTC
CDR3: CASSLLGTEGLGGYTF

J: TRBJ2-7
V: TRBV28
D: TRBD2
DNA: TGTGCCAGCAGTTTGGCGTCCGGGGGGTTATACGAGCAGTACTTC
CDR3: CASSLASGGLYEQYF

J: TRBJ1-2
V: TRBV6-5
D: NA
DNA: TGTGCCAGCAGTTACGCGGGGAACTATGGCTACACCTTC
CDR3: CASSYAGNYGYTF

J: TRBJ2-2
V: TRBV5-4
D: TRBD2
DNA: TGTGCCAGCAGCTTCACTAGCGGGGCCAACACCGGGGAGCTGTTTTTT
CDR3: CASSFTSGANTGELFF

J: TRBJ1-2
V: TRBV7-9
D: TRBD1
DNA: TGTGCCTCCTACAGGGGGAACTATGGCTACACCTTC
CDR3: CASYRGNYGYTF

J: TRBJ1-1
V: TRBV5-4
D: NA
DNA: TGTGCCAGCAGCTTGGAGGCAGGGGTGAACACTGAAGCTTTCTTT
CDR3: CASSLEAGVNTEAFF

J: TRBJ2-2
V: TRBV4-1
D: TRBD2
DNA: TGCGCCAGCAGCCCGCGAGGGAGGGGGAACACCGGGGAGCTGTTTTTT
CDR3: CASSPRGRGNTGELFF

J: TRBJ2-7
V: TRBV6-5
D: TRBD2
DNA: TGTGCCAGCAGTCCCTTCCTAGCGGGAAACTACGAGCAGTACTTC
CDR3: CASSPFLAGNYEQYF

J: TRBJ1-6
V: TRBV5-1
D: TRBD1
DNA: TGCGCCAGCAGCTTGAAGGGACAGGGGGGCTCACCCCTCCACTTT
CDR3: CASSLKGQGGSPLHF

J: TRBJ2-7
V: TRBV11-2
D: TRBD2
DNA: TGTGCCAGCAGCTTAACCGCCGGGACTAGCGTTCGAGTCTCCTACGAGCAGTACTTC
CDR3: CASSLTAGTSVRVSYEQYF

J: TRBJ2-1
V: TRBV27
D: NA
DNA: TGTGCCAGCAGTTTATACGGGGAAAGCTCCTACAATGAGCAGTTCTTC
CDR3: CASSLYGESSYNEQFF

J: TRBJ2-7
V: TRBV7-6
D: TRBD1
DNA: TGTGCCAGCAGCTTAGGAGTCAGGGGGCTTCTCTCCTACGAGCAGTACTTC
CDR3: CASSLGVRGLLSYEQYF

J: TRBJ2-5
V: TRBV4-3
D: NA
DNA: TGCGCCAGCAGCCAAGGATTAGCGGTACAAGAGACCCAGTACTTC
CDR3: CASSQGLAVQETQYF

J: TRBJ2-3
V: TRBV5-4
D: NA
DNA: TGTGCCAGCAGCTTGGGGACAGTGAAGTTAGATACGCAGTATTTT
CDR3: CASSLGTVKLDTQYF